This section outlines one T cell receptor (beta chain) sequence together with its context. From germline, CDR1 is SGHTA and CDR2 FQGTGA. This CDR3 is built from 14 residues. Trimming removed 2 bases at V and 5 bases at J, with 9 bases between. Libraries were prepared by immunoSEQ multiplex PCR; TCRdb keeps only in-frame clonotypes and omits some of them. Here the sample spans about a million clones, 60% to 80% being singletons. This sample is drawn from a study of shared clonotypes between healthy human individuals. This receptor was obtained from a man aged 18 to 29 in good health. Some clones in this sample may be carry-over from other donors' samples. The chain is built from TRBV7-3 and TRBJ2-2, with D maybe TRBD2 (6 bases). The source material was memory CD4+ T cells from PBMCs. Subset noted: CD45RA-negative fraction. CDR3 sequence reads: CASSLAGGTGELFF. CDR3 bases: TGTGCCAGCAGCTTAGCCGGGGGTACCGGGGAGCTGTTTTTT.